The T cell receptor (beta chain) under discussion was sequenced for a study of regulatory T cells in long-lasting Graves disease. For the study at large: Duration of antithyroid drug therapy among newly diagnosed Graves' patients was under 3 months.

For TCR beta, libraries came from iRepertoire HTBI primers and Arm-PCR of CDR3 regions. MiXCR was run by TCRdb on the multiplex PCR reads, yielding one entry per CDR3 protein. Seen here are some 200,000 distinct CDR3 sequences, less than 20% observed once, and the top ten hold about 12%. The study, taken as a whole, reports: TRBV28, TRBJ1-2 and TRBJ2-5 emerged as the favored segments in persistent disease. Researchers reported studying only peripheral blood, not thyroid tissue.

Time point here: newly diagnosed GD, antithyroid drugs for less than 3 months. PBMC-extracted RNA yielded the TCR library. This clonotype was counted many times. Its antigen is as yet unknown. The V segment lost 2 bases and the J segment 4 bases; nucleotides outside the gene matches: 10. The CDR3 spans 17 residues. Germline V CDR1 and CDR2: SGHVS, FQNEAQ. The same specimen was also included in a second study, on T cells in Graves' hyperthyroidism and ophthalmopathy. That work contributes: Most thyroid clonotypes expanded above 0.001 appeared in blood too.

The gene calls are TRBV7-8 and TRBJ2-3; 9 nucleotides align to TRBD2. This sequence originates from a woman aged 25 to 39 with Graves disease. The sample in question was peripheral blood mononuclear cells (PBMCs), obtained at new diagnosis, from a patient treated with antithyroid drugs. In DNA form, the CDR3 reads TGTGCCAGCAGCTTAATCGCGGGAGGGCTCAGGGCAGATACGCAGTATTTT. Protein: CASSLIAGGLRADTQYF.